What follows are 27 T cell receptor beta chains derived from one specimen sequenced in a study of T cell responses to AZD1222 COVID-19 vaccine. Clones were sequenced by immunoSEQ multiplex PCR, and TCRdb holds only the in-frame ones, with some missing. The data hold 95,000 to 110,000 clones, with about 87% observed a single time. This specimen consisted of peripheral blood, obtained on day 0 of AZD1222 vaccination. Receptor source: an adult in good health.

The J gene is TRBJ2-5, the V gene TRBV7-9, with 7 bases that match TRBD1. The CDR3 sequence is 16 residues long. Trimming at V came to 1 base and at J to 1 base, leaving 6 bases not matched to a gene. Germline V gene sequence: CDR1 SEHNR, CDR2 FQNEAQ (reference sequence). The CDR3 nucleotides are TGTGCCAGCAGCTTAGGCCAGGGGGTTTTCCAAGAGACCCAGTACTTC. This gives the protein CASSLGQGVFQETQYF. The full variable domain, rest sourced from reference TRBV7-9 and TRBJ2-5, is DTGVSQNPRHKITKRGQNVTFRCDPISEHNRLYWYRQTLGQGPEFLTYFQNEAQLEKSRLLSDRFSAERPKGSFSTLEIQRTEQGDSAMYLCASSLGQGVFQETQYFGPGTRLLVL.

V and J are TRBV15 and TRBJ1-5, with D possibly TRBD1 on 6 matching bases. Germline values: CDR1 LNHNV, CDR2 YYDKDF (reference sequence). V lost 8 bases, J lost 4 bases, and 12 bases lay in between. The CDR3 contains 13 residues. CDR3: CATRQTGNQPQHF. The CDR3 DNA reads as TGTGCCACCCGCCAAACAGGGAATCAGCCCCAGCATTTT.

This chain joins TRBV4-1 and TRBJ2-1, with D perhaps matching TRBD2 (6 bases). This CDR3 is built from 15 residues. V was pared by 2 bases and J by 9 bases, with 17 bases between. Germline CDR1 reads MGHRA; CDR2 reads YSYEKL. The DNA of the CDR3 is TGCGCCAGCAGCCAAAGGGGTATTGAGGGAGGTGAGCAGTTCTTC. Protein product: CASSQRGIEGGEQFF.

The chain combines TRBV5-4 with TRBJ2-5, with 11 bases fitting TRBD1. The CDR3 sequence is 17 residues long. Per germline, CDR1 SGHNT and CDR2 YYREEE (reference sequence). V lost 3 bases, J lost 5 bases, and 12 bases stayed unmatched. This CDR3 reads CASSSGTGGRQGETQYF. The CDR3 DNA follows: TGTGCCAGCAGCTCGGGGACAGGGGGACGACAAGGGGAGACCCAGTACTTC.

The chain combines TRBV6-6 with TRBJ1-5; a weak D match, TRBD1 (6 bases). CDR1 MNHNY and CDR2 SVGAGI come from the germline V gene (reference sequence). Trimming removed 4 bases at V and 2 bases at J, with 9 bases between. The CDR3 loop spans 14 amino acids. The chain's CDR3 is CASSFRQGNQPQHF. CDR3 sequence (DNA): TGTGCCAGCAGTTTTCGACAGGGCAATCAGCCCCAGCATTTT.

The chain carries TRBV5-1 and TRBJ2-1; no clear D. The CDR3 runs to 13 residues. CDR1 and CDR2 (germline): SGHRS, YFSETQ. V was trimmed by 6 bases and J by 7 bases, leaving 14 bases between them. This CDR3 is CASNLGTRNEQFF. The CDR3 nucleotides are TGCGCCAGCAATTTGGGAACTCGGAATGAGCAGTTCTTC.

The CDR3 DNA follows: TGTGCCAGCTCACCACAGGGGGGCGATCAGCCCCAGCATTTT. It codes for CASSPQGGDQPQHF. The chain links TRBV18 to TRBJ1-5; TRBD1 might be the D (6 bases). Trimming left V 1 base short and J 5 bases short, with 9 bases between. This CDR3 has 14 amino acids. Germline lookup yields CDR1 KGHSH and CDR2 LQKENI.

The chain is built from TRBV7-9 and TRBJ1-2, with TRBD1 matching over 7 bases. Germline trimming cut 1 base from V and 6 bases from J; bases unmatched to any gene: 14. CDR1 is SEHNR, CDR2 FQNEAQ, per germline (reference sequence). The CDR3 covers 17 residues. CDR3: CASSLGGPGTANNGYTF. The CDR3 region has the DNA TGTGCCAGCAGCTTAGGAGGCCCCGGGACAGCGAACAATGGCTACACCTTC.

The V and J genes are TRBV5-1 and TRBJ1-1; D is possibly TRBD1 (5 bases). Germline V gene sequence: CDR1 SGHRS, CDR2 YFSETQ. The CDR3 has 14 amino acids. V was pared by 4 bases and J by 3 bases, with 13 bases between. The CDR3 reads CASSVMGPDTEAFF. CDR3 coding DNA: TGCGCCAGCAGCGTGATGGGACCGGACACTGAAGCTTTCTTT.

V usage is TRBV10-2 and J usage is TRBJ2-7; D might be TRBD2 (6 bases). CDR1 is WSHSY and CDR2 is SAAADI in the germline V gene. V was trimmed by 4 bases and J by 3 bases, leaving 10 bases between them. This CDR3 comprises 13 residues. CDR3 loop: CASSVGGNYEQYF. CDR3 DNA: TGCGCCAGCAGTGTTGGGGGGAACTACGAGCAGTACTTC.

The rearrangement joins TRBV7-9 to TRBJ2-5; D perhaps matches TRBD2 (6 bases). This CDR3 has 14 amino acids. Trimming took 8 bases from V and 2 from J, leaving 15 bases between them. Germline lookup yields CDR1 SEHNR and CDR2 FQNEAQ (reference sequence). The chain's CDR3 is CASRWGGGQETQYF. The DNA for the CDR3 is TGTGCCAGCCGTTGGGGTGGAGGGCAAGAGACCCAGTACTTC.

The chain is built from TRBV5-4 and TRBJ1-2; TRBD1 aligns across 9 bases. Germline values: CDR1 SGHNT, CDR2 YYREEE (reference sequence). The CDR3 consists of 15 residues. Losses at the gene ends were 5 bases for V and 5 bases for J; bases not matched to a gene: 10. The CDR3 protein is CASSPGTGNLYGYTF. DNA for the CDR3: TGTGCCAGCAGTCCCGGGACAGGGAACCTATATGGCTACACCTTC.

CDR3 DNA sequence: TGTGCCAGCAGCTTGGCCATGAACACTGAAGCTTTCTTT. It is translated as CASSLAMNTEAFF. The chain carries TRBV7-2 and TRBJ1-1; D is unresolved. Looked up from germline, CDR1 is SGHTA and CDR2 is FQGNSA. With 3 bases removed from V and 0 bases from J, the gap between germline ends came to 5 bases. This CDR3 spans 13 amino acids.

The J gene is TRBJ2-7, the V gene TRBV18; D not certain. Between the trimmed V and J ends, which lost 0 bases and 2 bases, there was a span of 5 bases. CDR1 KGHSH and CDR2 LQKENI come from the germline V gene. There are 13 residues in the CDR3. The CDR3 here is CASSPPVTYEQYF. CDR3 nucleotides: TGTGCCAGCTCACCACCGGTGACCTACGAGCAGTACTTC.

V gene TRBV27 combines with J gene TRBJ1-6; D unclear. V was cut by 3 bases and J by 9 bases, with 6 bases left in between. Germline CDR1 is MNHEY and CDR2 is SMNVEV (reference sequence). The CDR3 sequence is 12 residues long. In nucleotides, the CDR3 is TGTGCCAGCAGTTTGAACGGTTCACCCCTCCACTTT. It yields the protein CASSLNGSPLHF.

The chain uses TRBV19 and TRBJ2-1, with 7 bases that match TRBD2. This CDR3 contains 13 residues. Germline CDR1 reads LNHDA; CDR2 reads SQIVND (reference sequence). With 4 bases clipped from V and 9 bases from J, the junction kept 6 bases outside the gene matches. CDR3 nucleotide sequence: TGTGCCAGTAGTACTTTAGGGAGGGGTGAGCAGTTCTTC. Protein: CASSTLGRGEQFF. Complete variable domain (other parts from reference TRBV19 and TRBJ2-1): DGGITQSPKYLFRKEGQNVTLSCEQNLNHDAMYWYRQDPGQGLRLIYYSQIVNDFQKGDIAEGYSVSREKKESFPLTVTSAQKNPTAFYLCASSTLGRGEQFFGPGTRLTVL.

J is TRBJ1-1 and V is TRBV9, with D unresolved. The V gene's germline CDR1 is SGDLS and CDR2 YYNGEE. The CDR3 has 14 residues. With 4 bases removed from V and 4 bases from J, the gap between germline ends came to 14 bases. CDR3 DNA sequence: TGTGCCAGCAGCCTCGGACCGGGCCTCACTGAAGCTTTCTTT. Its translation: CASSLGPGLTEAFF.

This chain links TRBV11-2 with TRBJ1-6; TRBD1 is a possible D gene (6 bases). This CDR3 is built from 14 residues. V was shortened by 6 bases and J by 5 bases, with 11 bases between the two germline ends. Per the germline V gene, CDR1 is SGHAT and CDR2 is FQNNGV. The CDR3 reads CASSQTGNNSPLHF. The CDR3 nucleotides read TGTGCCAGCAGTCAGACAGGAAATAATTCACCCCTCCACTTT. The whole variable domain, remainder taken from reference TRBV11-2 and TRBJ1-6, is EAGVAQSPRYKIIEKRQSVAFWCNPISGHATLYWYQQILGQGPKLLIQFQNNGVVDDSQLPKDRFSAERLKGVDSTLKIQPAKLEDSAVYLCASSQTGNNSPLHFGNGTRLTVT.

This sequence joins TRBV19 and TRBJ1-4; 8 bases align to TRBD1. The J segment lost 7 bases and the V segment lost 5 bases, leaving 3 bases of the junction unmatched. CDR1 is LNHDA, CDR2 SQIVND, per germline (reference sequence). The CDR3 spans 13 residues. CDR3 sequence reads: CASSAGGGEKLFF. CDR3 DNA sequence: TGTGCCAGTAGTGCAGGGGGCGGTGAAAAACTGTTTTTT.

The rearrangement links TRBV19 to TRBJ1-2; a weak D match, TRBD1 (5 bases). CDR1 is LNHDA, CDR2 SQIVND, per germline (reference sequence). The CDR3 is 13 amino acids. With 3 bases removed from V and 5 bases from J, the gap between germline ends came to 10 bases. The CDR3 loop reads CASSMTDKYGYTF. DNA of the CDR3: TGTGCCAGTAGTATGACGGACAAGTATGGCTACACCTTC.

This rearrangement joins TRBV10-3 to TRBJ2-3, with D tentatively TRBD1 or TRBD2 (5 bases each). This CDR3 spans 17 amino acids. Per germline, CDR1 ENHRY and CDR2 SYGVKD. Trimming took 5 bases from V and 0 from J, leaving 18 bases between them. For the CDR3, the DNA is TGTGCCATCAGTACTGATATGGGGGTGGGGAGCACAGATACGCAGTATTTT. It is translated as CAISTDMGVGSTDTQYF.

This clone appeared a few times. This chain uses TRBV27 with TRBJ1-1; 8 bases are shared with TRBD1. Germline-derived CDR1 and CDR2 are MNHEY and SMNVEV (reference sequence). The CDR3 sequence is 12 residues long. Germline trimming cut 5 bases from V and 8 bases from J; bases unmatched to any gene: 4. CDR3 sequence reads: CASSAWTGEAFF. CDR3 nucleotide sequence: TGTGCCAGCAGTGCATGGACAGGGGAAGCTTTCTTT.

CDR3 coding DNA: TGTGCCAGCACGGGATCCCCGGGGGGCTACACCTTC. This codes for CASTGSPGGYTF. The J gene is TRBJ1-2, the V gene TRBV12-3 or TRBV12-4; D not resolved. The CDR3 extends over 12 amino acids. The ends were cut back, 7 bases at V and 8 bases at J, with 14 bases in the middle.

This chain connects TRBV5-1 to TRBJ2-7; weak D call: TRBD2 (6 bases). Trimming pared 7 bases from V and 3 bases from J, leaving 17 bases between. The CDR3 sequence is 14 residues long. Looked up from germline, CDR1 is SGHRS and CDR2 is YFSETQ. The CDR3, as DNA: TGCGCCAGCCATCCGGAGGGAGGAAGCTACGAGCAGTACTTC. Translated: CASHPEGGSYEQYF. The variable domain in full, with the rest retrieved from reference TRBV5-1 and TRBJ2-7, is KAGVTQTPRYLIKTRGQQVTLSCSPISGHRSVSWYQQTPGQGLQFLFEYFSETQRNKGNFPGRFSGRQFSNSRSEMNVSTLELGDSALYLCASHPEGGSYEQYFGPGTRLTVT.

The V and J genes are TRBV5-1 and TRBJ1-1; TRBD1 agrees at 7 bases. The germline gives CDR1 SGHRS, CDR2 YFSETQ. This CDR3 spans 16 amino acids. J lost 1 base, V lost 4 bases, and 10 bases had no gene match. CDR3 loop: CASSPNFGTANTEAFF. In DNA form, the CDR3 reads TGCGCCAGCAGCCCGAATTTTGGGACAGCGAACACTGAAGCTTTCTTT.

This chain connects TRBV7-8 to TRBJ2-2, with D perhaps matching TRBD1 (6 bases). Deletions cut 5 bases from V and 5 bases from J, with 18 bases between. Looked up from germline, CDR1 is SGHVS and CDR2 is FQNEAQ. The CDR3 loop spans 16 amino acids. The CDR3 sequence is CASSTSPAGVTGELFF. In nucleotides, the CDR3 is TGTGCCAGCAGCACAAGCCCAGCAGGGGTTACCGGGGAGCTGTTTTTT.

The chain employs TRBV7-2 and TRBJ1-1, with TRBD1 matching over 8 bases. The CDR3 runs to 15 residues. Germline-derived CDR1 and CDR2 are SGHTA and FQGNSA. The V gene end was trimmed by 5 bases and the J gene end by 4 bases; junction bases not matched to a gene: 9. The CDR3 loop is CASSPWTGMGTEAFF. CDR3 DNA sequence: TGTGCCAGCAGCCCGTGGACAGGGATGGGCACTGAAGCTTTCTTT.